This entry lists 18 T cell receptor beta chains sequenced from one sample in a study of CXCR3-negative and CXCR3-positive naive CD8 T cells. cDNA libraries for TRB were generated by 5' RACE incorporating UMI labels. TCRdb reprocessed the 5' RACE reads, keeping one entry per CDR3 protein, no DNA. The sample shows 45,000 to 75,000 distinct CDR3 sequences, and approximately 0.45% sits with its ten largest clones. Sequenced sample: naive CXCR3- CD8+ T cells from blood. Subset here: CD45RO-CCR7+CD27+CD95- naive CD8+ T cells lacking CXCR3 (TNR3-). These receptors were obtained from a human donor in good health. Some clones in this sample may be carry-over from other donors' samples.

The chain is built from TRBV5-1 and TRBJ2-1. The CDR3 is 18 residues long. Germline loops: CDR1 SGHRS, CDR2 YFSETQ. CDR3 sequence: CASSLEVRAELSYNEQFF.

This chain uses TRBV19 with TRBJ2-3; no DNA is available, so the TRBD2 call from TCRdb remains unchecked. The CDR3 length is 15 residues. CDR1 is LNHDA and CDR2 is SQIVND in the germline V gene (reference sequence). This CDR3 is CASSWTSGGTDTQYF.

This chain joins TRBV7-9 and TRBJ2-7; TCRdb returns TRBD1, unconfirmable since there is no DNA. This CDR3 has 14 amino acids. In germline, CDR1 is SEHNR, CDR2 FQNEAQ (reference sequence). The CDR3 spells CASSPPRASYEQYF.

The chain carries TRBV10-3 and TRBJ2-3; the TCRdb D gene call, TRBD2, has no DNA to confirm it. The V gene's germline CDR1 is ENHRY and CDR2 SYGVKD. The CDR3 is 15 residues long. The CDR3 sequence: CAISESGTSTDTQYF.

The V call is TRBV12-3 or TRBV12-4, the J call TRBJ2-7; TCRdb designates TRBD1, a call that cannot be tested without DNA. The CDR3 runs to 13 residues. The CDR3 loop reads CASSLVQGAEQYF.

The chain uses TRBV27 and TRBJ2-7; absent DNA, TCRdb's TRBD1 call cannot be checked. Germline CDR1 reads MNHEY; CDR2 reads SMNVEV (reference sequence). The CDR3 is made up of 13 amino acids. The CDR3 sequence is CASSIAGGSEQYF.

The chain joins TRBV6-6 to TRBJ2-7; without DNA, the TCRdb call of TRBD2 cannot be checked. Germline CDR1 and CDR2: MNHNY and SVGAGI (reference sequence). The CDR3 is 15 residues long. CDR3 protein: CASSSAGLAGWEQYF.

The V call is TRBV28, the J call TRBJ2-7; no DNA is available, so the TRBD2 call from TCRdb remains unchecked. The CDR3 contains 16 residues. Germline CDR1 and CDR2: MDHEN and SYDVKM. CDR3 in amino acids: CASNLRASGGPYEQYF.

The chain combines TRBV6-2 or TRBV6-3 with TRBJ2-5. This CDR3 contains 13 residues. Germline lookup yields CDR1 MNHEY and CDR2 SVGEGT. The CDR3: CASSYFTVETQYF.

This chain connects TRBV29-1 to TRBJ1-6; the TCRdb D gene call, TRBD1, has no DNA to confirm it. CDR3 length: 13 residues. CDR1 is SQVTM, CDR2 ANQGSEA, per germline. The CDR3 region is CSVVSGDNSPLHF.

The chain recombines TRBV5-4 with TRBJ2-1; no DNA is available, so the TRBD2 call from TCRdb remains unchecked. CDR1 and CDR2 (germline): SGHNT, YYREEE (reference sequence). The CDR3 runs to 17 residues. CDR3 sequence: CASSRTGLLTSYNEQFF.

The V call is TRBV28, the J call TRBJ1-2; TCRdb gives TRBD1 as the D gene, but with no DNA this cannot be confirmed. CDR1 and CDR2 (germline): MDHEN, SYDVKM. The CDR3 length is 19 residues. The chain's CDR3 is CASSSPGRLVTLLNYGYTF.

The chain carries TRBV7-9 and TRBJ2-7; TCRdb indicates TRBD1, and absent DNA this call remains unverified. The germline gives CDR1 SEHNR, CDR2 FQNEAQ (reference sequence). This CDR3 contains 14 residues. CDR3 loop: CASTSDREVYEQYF.

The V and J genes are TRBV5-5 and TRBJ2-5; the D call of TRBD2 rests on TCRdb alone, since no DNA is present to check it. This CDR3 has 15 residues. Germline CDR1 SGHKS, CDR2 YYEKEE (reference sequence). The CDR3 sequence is CASSGTSGVQETQYF.

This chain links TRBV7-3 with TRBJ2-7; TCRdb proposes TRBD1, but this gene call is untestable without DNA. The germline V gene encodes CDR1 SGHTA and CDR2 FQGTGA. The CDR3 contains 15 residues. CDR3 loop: CASSLYLGAAYEQYF.

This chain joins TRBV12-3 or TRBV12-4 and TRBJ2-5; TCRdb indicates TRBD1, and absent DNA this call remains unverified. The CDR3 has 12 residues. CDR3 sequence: CASSHRDSLTYF.

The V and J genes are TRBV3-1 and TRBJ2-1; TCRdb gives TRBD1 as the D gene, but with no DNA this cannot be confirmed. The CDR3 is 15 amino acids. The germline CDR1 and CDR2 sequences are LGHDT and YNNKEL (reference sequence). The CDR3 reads CASSRTKWAVPEQFF.

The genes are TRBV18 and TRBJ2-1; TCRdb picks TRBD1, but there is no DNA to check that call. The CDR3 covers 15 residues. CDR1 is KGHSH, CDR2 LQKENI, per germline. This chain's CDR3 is CASSPRDRVYFEQFF.